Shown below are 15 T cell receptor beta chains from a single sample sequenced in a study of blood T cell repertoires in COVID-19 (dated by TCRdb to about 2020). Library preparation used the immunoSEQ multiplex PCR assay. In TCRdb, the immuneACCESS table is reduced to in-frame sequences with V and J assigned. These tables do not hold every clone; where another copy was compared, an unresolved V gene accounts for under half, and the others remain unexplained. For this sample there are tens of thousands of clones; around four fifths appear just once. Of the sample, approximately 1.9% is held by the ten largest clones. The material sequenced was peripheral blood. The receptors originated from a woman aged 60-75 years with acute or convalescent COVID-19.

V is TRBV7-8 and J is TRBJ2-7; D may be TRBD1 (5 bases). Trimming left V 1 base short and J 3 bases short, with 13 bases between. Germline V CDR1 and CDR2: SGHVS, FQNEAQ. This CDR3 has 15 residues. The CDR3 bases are TGTGCCAGCAGCTTAGTAGGGGCCGATTACTACGAGCAGTACTTC. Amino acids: CASSLVGADYYEQYF.

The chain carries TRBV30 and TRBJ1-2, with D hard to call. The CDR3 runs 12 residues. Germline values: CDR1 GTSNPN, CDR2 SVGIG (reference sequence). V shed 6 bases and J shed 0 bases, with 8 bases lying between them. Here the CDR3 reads CACLQSNYGYTF. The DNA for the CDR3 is TGTGCCTGCCTACAGTCTAACTATGGCTACACCTTC. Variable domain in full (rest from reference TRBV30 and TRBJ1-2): SQTIHQWPATLVQPVGSPLSLECTVEGTSNPNLYWYRQAAGRGLQLLFYSVGIGQISSEVPQNLSASRPQDRQFILSSKKLLLSDSGFYLCACLQSNYGYTFGSGTRLTVV.

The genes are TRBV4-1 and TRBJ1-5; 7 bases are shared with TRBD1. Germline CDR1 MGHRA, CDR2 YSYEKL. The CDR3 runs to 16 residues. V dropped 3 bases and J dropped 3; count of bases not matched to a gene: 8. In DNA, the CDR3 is TGCGCCAGCAGCCAGTCAACAGGGGTGCTCAATCAGCCCCAGCATTTT. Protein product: CASSQSTGVLNQPQHF.

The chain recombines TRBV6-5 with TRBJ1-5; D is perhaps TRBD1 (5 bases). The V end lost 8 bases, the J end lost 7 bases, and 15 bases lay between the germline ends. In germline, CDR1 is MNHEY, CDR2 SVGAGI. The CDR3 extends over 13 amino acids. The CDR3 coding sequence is TGTGCCAGCGGTAGACCAGGGAAACAGCCCCAGCATTTT. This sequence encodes CASGRPGKQPQHF.

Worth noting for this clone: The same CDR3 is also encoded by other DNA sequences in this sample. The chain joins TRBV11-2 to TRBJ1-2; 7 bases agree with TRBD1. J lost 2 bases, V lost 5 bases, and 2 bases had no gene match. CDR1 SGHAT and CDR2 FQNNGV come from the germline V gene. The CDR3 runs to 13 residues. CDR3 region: CASSPTGNYGYTF. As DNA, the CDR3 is TGTGCCAGCAGCCCGACAGGGAACTATGGCTACACCTTC.

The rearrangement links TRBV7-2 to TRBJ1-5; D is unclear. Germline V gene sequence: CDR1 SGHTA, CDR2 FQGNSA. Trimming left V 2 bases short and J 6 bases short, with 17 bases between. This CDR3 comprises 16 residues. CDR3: CASSLQPLHSGQPQHF. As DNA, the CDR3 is TGTGCCAGCAGCTTACAACCCCTCCACTCCGGTCAGCCCCAGCATTTT.

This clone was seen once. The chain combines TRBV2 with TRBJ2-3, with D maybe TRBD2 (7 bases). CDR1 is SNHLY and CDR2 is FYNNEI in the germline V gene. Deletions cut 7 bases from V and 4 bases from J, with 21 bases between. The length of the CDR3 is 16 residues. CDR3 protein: CASTSLGGGLADTQYF. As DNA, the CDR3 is TGTGCCAGCACATCACTAGGGGGGGGCCTGGCAGATACGCAGTATTTT.

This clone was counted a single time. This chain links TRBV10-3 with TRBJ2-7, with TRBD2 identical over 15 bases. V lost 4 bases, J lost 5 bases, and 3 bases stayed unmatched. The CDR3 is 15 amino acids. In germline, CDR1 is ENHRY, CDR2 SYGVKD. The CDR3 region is CAISGTSGREHEQYF. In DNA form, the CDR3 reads TGTGCCATCAGTGGGACTAGCGGGAGGGAGCACGAGCAGTACTTC.

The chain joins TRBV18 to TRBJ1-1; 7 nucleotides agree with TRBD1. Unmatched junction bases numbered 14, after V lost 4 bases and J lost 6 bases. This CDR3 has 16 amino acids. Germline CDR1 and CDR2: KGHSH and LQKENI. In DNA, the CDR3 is TGTGCCAGCTCACTAGGGACAGTAGCTGATGGCGCTGAAGCTTTCTTT. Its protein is CASSLGTVADGAEAFF.

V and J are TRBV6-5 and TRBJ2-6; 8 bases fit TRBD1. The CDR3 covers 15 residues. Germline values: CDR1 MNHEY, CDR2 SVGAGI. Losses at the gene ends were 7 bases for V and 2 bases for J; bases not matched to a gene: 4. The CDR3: CASNRGAAGANVLTF. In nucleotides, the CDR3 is TGTGCCAGCAACAGGGGGGCAGCTGGGGCCAACGTCCTGACTTTC.

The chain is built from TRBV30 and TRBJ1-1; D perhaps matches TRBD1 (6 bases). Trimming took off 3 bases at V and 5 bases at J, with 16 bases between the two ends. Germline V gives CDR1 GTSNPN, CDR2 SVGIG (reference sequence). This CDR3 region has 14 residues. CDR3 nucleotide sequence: TGTGCCTGGAGCGAGGACAGTACGTCGACTGAAGCTTTCTTT. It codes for CAWSEDSTSTEAFF. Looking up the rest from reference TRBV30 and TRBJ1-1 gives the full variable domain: SQTIHQWPATLVQPVGSPLSLECTVEGTSNPNLYWYRQAAGRGLQLLFYSVGIGQISSEVPQNLSASRPQDRQFILSSKKLLLSDSGFYLCAWSEDSTSTEAFFGQGTRLTVV.

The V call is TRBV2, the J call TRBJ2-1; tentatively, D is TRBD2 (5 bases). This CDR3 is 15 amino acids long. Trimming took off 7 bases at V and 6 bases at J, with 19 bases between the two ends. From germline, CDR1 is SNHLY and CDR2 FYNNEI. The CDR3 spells CASNGWETAGNEQFF. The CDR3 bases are TGTGCCAGCAACGGGTGGGAGACCGCGGGCAATGAGCAGTTCTTC.

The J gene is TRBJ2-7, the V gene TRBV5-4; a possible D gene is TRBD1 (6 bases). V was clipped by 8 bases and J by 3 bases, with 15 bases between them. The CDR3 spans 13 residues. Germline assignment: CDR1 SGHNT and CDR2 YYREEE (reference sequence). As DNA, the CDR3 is TGTGCCAGTTCTGGGGGCCCCGACTACGAGCAGTACTTC. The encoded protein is CASSGGPDYEQYF.

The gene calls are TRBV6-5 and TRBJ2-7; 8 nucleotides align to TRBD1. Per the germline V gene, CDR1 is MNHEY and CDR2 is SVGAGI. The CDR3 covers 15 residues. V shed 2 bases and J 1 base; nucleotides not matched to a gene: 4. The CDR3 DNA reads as TGTGCCAGCAGTTACCTGGGACAGGCTTCCTACGAGCAGTACTTC. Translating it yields CASSYLGQASYEQYF.

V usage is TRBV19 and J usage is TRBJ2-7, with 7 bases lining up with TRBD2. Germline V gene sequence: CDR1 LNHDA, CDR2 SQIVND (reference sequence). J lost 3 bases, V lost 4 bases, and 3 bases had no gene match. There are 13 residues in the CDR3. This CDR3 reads CASSKTSFYEQYF. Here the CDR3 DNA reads TGTGCCAGTAGTAAGACTAGCTTCTACGAGCAGTACTTC.